Following are 32 T cell receptor beta chains from one sample sequenced in a study of blood T cell repertoires in COVID-19. The repertoire was sequenced with immunoSEQ multiplex PCR; TCRdb's copy has only in-frame clones and lacks some. The table lists 400,000 or so clones, roughly 90% of them singletons. The sequencing input was PBMCs or T cells enriched from blood (not recorded which). These TCRs come from a woman in her thirties or forties with acute COVID-19.

This clone was seen more than once but under ten times. CDR3 DNA: TGTGCCAGCAGTTATGGGAGCGGGCGCAACACCGGGGAGCTGTTTTTT. It specifies CASSYGSGRNTGELFF. The chain couples TRBV6-5 to TRBJ2-2, with a weak D call TRBD2 (6 bases). The CDR3 extends over 16 amino acids. V was shortened by 3 bases and J by 2 bases, with 13 bases between the two germline ends. The germline CDR1 and CDR2 sequences are MNHEY and SVGAGI.

The rearrangement joins TRBV5-1 to TRBJ1-3, with 11 bases identical to TRBD1. Unmatched junction bases numbered 7, after V lost 2 bases and J lost 3 bases. The germline CDR1 and CDR2 sequences are SGHRS and YFSETQ. This CDR3 is built from 17 residues. This CDR3 reads CASSLWTGGAGGNTIYF. The DNA of the CDR3 is TGCGCCAGCAGCTTATGGACAGGGGGCGCAGGTGGAAACACCATATATTTT.

The chain uses TRBV10-3 and TRBJ1-2; the D gene is possibly TRBD1 (5 bases). V was pared by 3 bases and J by 6 bases, with 17 bases between. The CDR3 runs 15 residues. The germline gives CDR1 ENHRY, CDR2 SYGVKD. The CDR3 is CAISDWDGGGDGYTF. Here the CDR3 DNA reads TGTGCCATCAGTGATTGGGACGGCGGCGGGGATGGCTACACCTTC.

The gene calls are TRBV7-6 and TRBJ1-4; D gene uncertain. Trimming removed 1 base at V and 5 bases at J, with 17 bases between. In germline, CDR1 is SGHVS, CDR2 FNYEAQ. The CDR3 is 17 residues long. The CDR3 is CASSLVSGGGVNEKLFF. DNA of the CDR3: TGTGCCAGCAGCTTAGTTAGTGGTGGTGGTGTCAATGAAAAACTGTTTTTT.

The rearrangement links TRBV6-5 to TRBJ1-5; D gene unclear. Germline CDR1 and CDR2: MNHEY and SVGAGI. The V and J ends lost 7 bases and 2 bases respectively, with 15 bases between them. This CDR3 spans 15 amino acids. CDR3 residues: CASTKYGRGNQPQHF. CDR3 DNA: TGTGCCAGCACAAAGTACGGGAGAGGCAATCAGCCCCAGCATTTT.

This clone was detected a few times. The genes are TRBV2 and TRBJ1-1; no firm D call. The CDR3 is 15 residues long. With 4 bases removed from V and 1 base from J, the gap between germline ends came to 13 bases. From germline, CDR1 is SNHLY and CDR2 FYNNEI. CDR3 sequence (DNA): TGTGCCAGCAGTGTTCTCAACACCCCGAACACTGAAGCTTTCTTT. Residues: CASSVLNTPNTEAFF. Together with reference TRBV2 and TRBJ1-1, the CDR3 gives the full variable domain: EPEVTQTPSHQVTQMGQEVILRCVPISNHLYFYWYRQILGQKVEFLVSFYNNEISEKSEIFDDQFSVERPDGSNFTLKIRSTKLEDSAMYFCASSVLNTPNTEAFFGQGTRLTVV.

The rearrangement links TRBV5-6 to TRBJ1-1; TRBD1 aligns across 12 bases. Germline CDR1 SGHDT, CDR2 YYEEEE. CDR3 length: 15 amino acids. Germline trimming cut 2 bases from V and 6 bases from J; bases unmatched to any gene: 5. The CDR3 region has the DNA TGTGCCAGCAGCTTCTACGGGACAGGGGGCGCTGAAGCTTTCTTT. This codes for CASSFYGTGGAEAFF.

The chain joins TRBV7-2 to TRBJ2-7; 10 bases are a match to TRBD2. In germline, CDR1 is SGHTA, CDR2 FQGNSA. This CDR3 contains 14 residues. The V gene end was trimmed by 5 bases and the J gene end by 5 bases; junction bases not matched to a gene: 6. The CDR3 region has the DNA TGTGCCAGCAGCCCGGGACTAGCGAGCGACGAGCAGTACTTC. Its translation is CASSPGLASDEQYF. The complete variable domain, with remaining parts taken from reference TRBV7-2 and TRBJ2-7, reads GAGVSQSPSNKVTEKGKDVELRCDPISGHTALYWYRQSLGQGLEFLIYFQGNSAPDKSGLPSDRFSAERTGGSVSTLTIQRTQQEDSAVYLCASSPGLASDEQYFGPGTRLTVT.

The genes are TRBV12-3 or TRBV12-4 and TRBJ2-5; D might be TRBD2 (6 bases). The V end was cut by 6 bases, the J end by 4 bases, with 9 bases between. CDR3 size: 12 residues. CDR3 nucleotides: TGTGCCAGCAGCCCCGGGGGAGAGACCCAGTACTTC. This gives the protein CASSPGGETQYF.

This clone appeared a few times. The V call is TRBV11-2, the J call TRBJ1-2, with D maybe TRBD1 (5 bases). The length of the CDR3 is 18 residues. V was shortened by 6 bases and J by 5 bases, with 28 bases between the two germline ends. The germline V gene encodes CDR1 SGHAT and CDR2 FQNNGV. The CDR3 reads CASRALSGIGLLFYGYTF. In DNA, the CDR3 is TGTGCCAGCAGAGCCCTATCAGGGATCGGCCTGTTGTTTTATGGCTACACCTTC.

This clone was observed a handful of times. The chain is built from TRBV10-1 and TRBJ2-7, with D perhaps matching TRBD1 (6 bases). CDR1 and CDR2 from the germline V gene are WNHNN and SYGVQD (reference sequence). Trimming pared 6 bases from V and 0 bases from J, leaving 12 bases between. The CDR3 has 14 amino acids. The DNA of the CDR3 is TGCGCCAGCAGAGGTAACAGGGTCTCCTACGAGCAGTACTTC. It is translated as CASRGNRVSYEQYF.

The chain has TRBV27 and TRBJ1-5; possible D gene TRBD1, 6 bases. The CDR3 is 16 residues long. V lost 6 bases, J lost 11 bases, and 26 bases lay in between. The germline V gene encodes CDR1 MNHEY and CDR2 SMNVEV (reference sequence). CDR3 loop: CASRGGTHATESAQHF. The CDR3 DNA is TGTGCCAGCAGGGGTGGGACACACGCTACTGAATCGGCCCAGCATTTT.

The chain has TRBV5-4 and TRBJ2-1; 7 bases map to TRBD2. The J segment lost 9 bases and the V segment lost 4 bases, leaving 7 bases of the junction unmatched. The CDR3 has 13 residues. Germline V CDR1 and CDR2: SGHNT, YYREEE (reference sequence). In nucleotides, the CDR3 is TGTGCCAGCAGCAGCGGGACGGTGGGTGAGCAGTTCTTC. Encoded protein: CASSSGTVGEQFF.

The table lists this clone with a few counts. The CDR3 region is CASSQTGQETQYF. The CDR3 DNA is TGTGCCAGCAGCCAGACAGGGCAAGAGACCCAGTACTTC. The chain joins TRBV7-9 to TRBJ2-5, with 7 bases matching TRBD1. V was clipped by 5 bases and J by 2 bases; unmatched bases: 2. Germline V lookup: CDR1 SEHNR, CDR2 FQNEAQ (reference sequence). This CDR3 spans 13 amino acids. Full variable domain (missing parts from reference TRBV7-9 and TRBJ2-5): DTGVSQNPRHKITKRGQNVTFRCDPISEHNRLYWYRQTLGQGPEFLTYFQNEAQLEKSRLLSDRFSAERPKGSFSTLEIQRTEQGDSAMYLCASSQTGQETQYFGPGTRLLVL.

This chain links TRBV7-9 with TRBJ1-1, with TRBD1 matching 7 bases. CDR1 and CDR2 from the germline V gene are SEHNR and FQNEAQ (reference sequence). V gave up 8 bases and J gave up 7 bases; unmatched junction bases: 13. The CDR3 runs to 14 residues. The CDR3 is CASRRNRGPDEAFF. CDR3 DNA: TGTGCCAGCCGCAGAAACAGGGGCCCAGATGAAGCTTTCTTT.

This chain uses TRBV18 with TRBJ2-5, with 10 nucleotides matching TRBD2. Germline CDR1 reads KGHSH; CDR2 reads LQKENI. J was trimmed by 4 bases and V by 2 bases; bases with no gene match: 4. The CDR3 consists of 15 residues. Here the CDR3 DNA reads TGTGCCAGCTCACCAAGGGGACTAGCGACAGAGACCCAGTACTTC. Translated, it gives CASSPRGLATETQYF.

V and J are TRBV9 and TRBJ2-7, with TRBD1 matching 8 bases. The CDR3 length is 14 residues. Germline CDR1 and CDR2: SGDLS and YYNGEE. Trimming cost V 0 bases and J 5 bases; bases outside gene matches: 4. For the CDR3, the DNA is TGTGCCAGCAGCGTAGGAGACAGGGGCCACGAGCAGTACTTC. It encodes CASSVGDRGHEQYF.

This clone was counted a few times. The DNA for the CDR3 is TGTGCCAGCAGTTACTCAATCCGGAGCTCTGGAAACACCATATATTTT. Translated, it gives CASSYSIRSSGNTIYF. This sequence joins TRBV6-5 and TRBJ1-3; D gene ambiguous. The CDR3 sequence is 16 residues long. Germline V gives CDR1 MNHEY, CDR2 SVGAGI. The ends were cut back, 0 bases at V and 0 bases at J, with 9 bases in the middle.

The V call is TRBV4-1, the J call TRBJ1-5; the D is unclear. V gave up 5 bases and J gave up 5 bases, with 10 bases separating them. The CDR3 length is 13 residues. Germline values: CDR1 MGHRA, CDR2 YSYEKL. The CDR3 DNA is TGCGCCAGCAGCAGCGGGTTAGATCAGCCCCAGCATTTT. Encoded protein: CASSSGLDQPQHF.

The CDR3 protein is CASSYSPQLSTEAFF. In nucleotides, the CDR3 is TGTGCCAGCAGTTACTCGCCACAGCTTAGCACTGAAGCTTTCTTT. The chain is built from TRBV6-5 and TRBJ1-1; D gene ambiguous. CDR3 length: 15 residues. Trimming cost V 0 bases and J 4 bases, with 12 bases left between them. Germline values: CDR1 MNHEY, CDR2 SVGAGI.

This sequence joins TRBV2 and TRBJ2-2; D gene ambiguous. Germline values: CDR1 SNHLY, CDR2 FYNNEI. CDR3 size: 13 residues. V was cut by 6 bases and J by 6 bases, with 11 bases left in between. The CDR3 is CASRAPAAGELFF. The CDR3, as DNA: TGTGCCAGCAGGGCGCCGGCGGCCGGGGAGCTGTTTTTT.

This clone occurred a few times. CDR3 nucleotides: TGTGCCATCAGGGGACAGGGACCCGGGGAGCTGTTTTTT. Translating gives CAIRGQGPGELFF. The gene calls are TRBV10-3 and TRBJ2-2; 9 bases are a match to TRBD1. The CDR3 totals 13 residues. V gave up 6 bases and J gave up 6 bases; unmatched junction bases: 2. Germline CDR1 reads ENHRY; CDR2 reads SYGVKD.

This clone was found once. Other DNA sequences of this sample code for an identical CDR3. The V call is TRBV12-3 or TRBV12-4, the J call TRBJ2-7; D gene ambiguous. The CDR3 has 13 amino acids. Trimming stripped 1 base from V and 1 base from J, with 5 bases between. In nucleotides, the CDR3 is TGTGCCAGCAGTTTAGGGCAGTCCTACGAGCAGTACTTC. It specifies CASSLGQSYEQYF.

The chain is built from TRBV11-2 and TRBJ2-3; 12 nucleotides align to TRBD2. V dropped 6 bases and J dropped 2; count of bases not matched to a gene: 6. Germline lookup yields CDR1 SGHAT and CDR2 FQNNGV. The CDR3 has 16 residues. For the CDR3, the DNA is TGTGCCAGCAGACCCCTAGCGGGGGGGCCCACAGATACGCAGTATTTT. Amino acid sequence: CASRPLAGGPTDTQYF.

This sequence joins TRBV9 and TRBJ2-1, with 7 nucleotides matching TRBD2. V dropped 4 bases and J dropped 2; count of bases not matched to a gene: 9. This CDR3 spans 16 amino acids. The germline V gene has CDR1 SGDLS and CDR2 YYNGEE. The CDR3, as DNA: TGTGCCAGCAGCACCTCCGGGACTACTCCCTACAATGAGCAGTTCTTC. Its protein product is CASSTSGTTPYNEQFF.

Only one count was recorded for this clone. CDR3 in amino acids: CASSRGQGEAFF. DNA of the CDR3: TGCGCCAGCAGCCGGGGACAGGGAGAAGCTTTCTTT. The rearrangement uses TRBV4-1 and TRBJ1-1; 9 bases are shared with TRBD1. Germline V gene data show CDR1 as MGHRA and CDR2 as YSYEKL. V dropped 4 bases and J dropped 8; count of bases not matched to a gene: 2. The CDR3 extends over 12 amino acids.

This chain joins TRBV10-3 and TRBJ1-6, with D possibly TRBD1 on 5 matching bases. V was shortened by 5 bases and J by 3 bases, with 14 bases between the two germline ends. The germline CDR1 and CDR2 sequences are ENHRY and SYGVKD. The CDR3 loop spans 16 amino acids. The CDR3 here is CAISQKQDHYNSPLHF. The DNA for the CDR3 is TGTGCCATCAGTCAGAAACAGGACCACTATAATTCACCCCTCCACTTT.

The chain joins TRBV15 to TRBJ1-5; 7 nucleotides match TRBD1. Germline V lookup: CDR1 LNHNV, CDR2 YYDKDF (reference sequence). The V segment lost 5 bases and the J segment 0 bases; nucleotides outside the gene matches: 4. The length of the CDR3 is 15 residues. The CDR3 spells CATSLTGDSNQPQHF. CDR3 nucleotides: TGTGCCACCAGCCTAACAGGGGATAGCAATCAGCCCCAGCATTTT.

The CDR3 DNA sequence: TGTGCCAGCAGCCGCGCCGGGGACAGCGATCAGCCCCAGCATTTT. This gives the protein CASSRAGDSDQPQHF. The chain couples TRBV7-9 to TRBJ1-5, with 7 positions matching TRBD1. There are 15 residues in the CDR3. J lost 5 bases, V lost 5 bases, and 9 bases had no gene match. Germline CDR1 is SEHNR and CDR2 is FQNEAQ (reference sequence). The full variable domain, with the rest looked up from reference TRBV7-9 and TRBJ1-5, is DTGVSQNPRHKITKRGQNVTFRCDPISEHNRLYWYRQTLGQGPEFLTYFQNEAQLEKSRLLSDRFSAERPKGSFSTLEIQRTEQGDSAMYLCASSRAGDSDQPQHFGDGTRLSIL.

The rearrangement links TRBV30 to TRBJ2-7; 10 nucleotides match TRBD2. The CDR3 runs to 13 residues. Per the germline V gene, CDR1 is GTSNPN and CDR2 is SVGIG (reference sequence). Unmatched junction bases numbered 5, after V lost 2 bases and J lost 7 bases. In DNA, the CDR3 is TGTGCCTGGAGTTCACTAGCGGGGCAAGAGCAGTACTTC. As protein: CAWSSLAGQEQYF.

As DNA, the CDR3 is TGCGCCAGCATGAATACCGGGACAGCGGAGACCCAGTACTTC. The encoded protein is CASMNTGTAETQYF. The chain couples TRBV10-2 to TRBJ2-5; 7 nucleotides line up with TRBD1. Losses at the gene ends were 7 bases for V and 5 bases for J; bases not matched to a gene: 10. Germline assignment: CDR1 WSHSY and CDR2 SAAADI. The CDR3 extends over 14 amino acids.

This chain uses TRBV10-3 with TRBJ1-1; no reliable D call. Germline CDR1 ENHRY, CDR2 SYGVKD. The V gene lost 4 bases and the J gene lost 7 bases, with 19 bases spanning the gap. CDR3 length: 15 residues. This CDR3 is CAISGGPGKVLEAFF. The CDR3 nucleotides are TGTGCCATCAGTGGCGGGCCGGGAAAGGTCCTTGAAGCTTTCTTT.